Listed below are T cell receptor beta chains from one sample, sequenced in a study of T cell responses to AZD1222 COVID-19 vaccine. Produced via immunoSEQ multiplex PCR; TCRdb's table is partial and in-frame only. The sample includes 110,000 or so clones, about 90% of them seen just once. The sequences come from peripheral blood, collected on day 0 of AZD1222 vaccination. The origin of the receptors is an adult in good health. CDR3s include the opening cysteine and the closing phenylalanine or tryptophan. Fields, in order: clone size, J gene, V gene, D gene, CDR3 protein, CDR3 DNA. A D gene is named only where the DNA matches it firmly. Only some rows state a clone size, as once, few, many or a class for expanded clones.

clone size: .
J gene: TRBJ1-4
V gene: TRBV19
D gene: .
CDR3 protein: CASSIITVNEKLFF
CDR3 DNA: TGTGCCAGTAGTATTATAACAGTTAATGAAAAACTGTTTTTT

clone size: .
J gene: TRBJ2-1
V gene: TRBV24-1
D gene: TRBD1
CDR3 protein: CATSDSTPGTGYNEQFF
CDR3 DNA: TGTGCCACCAGTGATTCGACTCCCGGGACAGGGTACAATGAGCAGTTCTTC

clone size: once
J gene: TRBJ1-2
V gene: TRBV5-1
D gene: .
CDR3 protein: CASSLGGSENYGYTF
CDR3 DNA: TGCGCCAGCAGCTTGGGTGGGAGCGAAAACTATGGCTACACCTTC

clone size: .
J gene: TRBJ2-7
V gene: TRBV18
D gene: .
CDR3 protein: CASSPGVSEYEQYF
CDR3 DNA: TGTGCCAGCTCACCAGGGGTTAGCGAGTACGAGCAGTACTTC

clone size: .
J gene: TRBJ1-6
V gene: TRBV30
D gene: .
CDR3 protein: CAWTAGGTHNSPLHF
CDR3 DNA: TGTGCCTGGACTGCGGGTGGGACACATAATTCACCCCTCCACTTT

clone size: .
J gene: TRBJ2-4
V gene: TRBV29-1
D gene: .
CDR3 protein: CSVGSGEEDIQYF
CDR3 DNA: TGCAGCGTTGGGTCCGGGGAGGAGGACATTCAGTACTTC

clone size: .
J gene: TRBJ1-3
V gene: TRBV7-9
D gene: .
CDR3 protein: CASSLGNTGNTIYF
CDR3 DNA: TGTGCCAGCAGCTTAGGAAATACTGGAAACACCATATATTTT

clone size: .
J gene: TRBJ1-4
V gene: TRBV7-2
D gene: TRBD1
CDR3 protein: CASSPRDRGNEKLFF
CDR3 DNA: TGTGCCAGCAGCCCCCGGGACAGGGGTAATGAAAAACTGTTTTTT

clone size: .
J gene: TRBJ2-3
V gene: TRBV10-1
D gene: .
CDR3 protein: CASSESGQGADTQYF
CDR3 DNA: TGCGCCAGCAGTGAGTCGGGGCAGGGCGCAGATACGCAGTATTTT

clone size: .
J gene: TRBJ1-4
V gene: TRBV30
D gene: .
CDR3 protein: CAWSRDSQPLNEKLFF
CDR3 DNA: TGTGCCTGGAGCAGAGACAGTCAACCTCTTAATGAAAAACTGTTTTTT

clone size: .
J gene: TRBJ1-1
V gene: TRBV9
D gene: .
CDR3 protein: CASSVGGYVNTEAFF
CDR3 DNA: TGTGCCAGCAGCGTAGGAGGATATGTTAACACTGAAGCTTTCTTT

clone size: .
J gene: TRBJ1-5
V gene: TRBV19
D gene: .
CDR3 protein: CASRRVLSNQPQHF
CDR3 DNA: TGTGCCAGTAGAAGGGTTCTGAGCAATCAGCCCCAGCATTTT

clone size: .
J gene: TRBJ1-5
V gene: TRBV11-2
D gene: TRBD1
CDR3 protein: CASSLSGTGTYSNQPQHF
CDR3 DNA: TGTGCCAGCAGCTTATCTGGGACAGGGACATATAGCAATCAGCCCCAGCATTTT

clone size: once
J gene: TRBJ2-3
V gene: TRBV5-1
D gene: .
CDR3 protein: CASSLVGRGTDTQYF
CDR3 DNA: TGCGCCAGCAGCTTGGTTGGCAGGGGCACAGATACGCAGTATTTT

clone size: .
J gene: TRBJ2-3
V gene: TRBV7-9
D gene: TRBD2
CDR3 protein: CASSLGASGGPSTDTQYF
CDR3 DNA: TGTGCCAGCAGCTTAGGTGCTAGCGGGGGCCCTAGCACAGATACGCAGTATTTT

clone size: .
J gene: TRBJ1-2
V gene: TRBV7-8
D gene: .
CDR3 protein: CASSLSGRNGYTF
CDR3 DNA: TGTGCCAGCAGCTTATCGGGACGAAATGGCTACACCTTC

clone size: .
J gene: TRBJ1-1
V gene: TRBV5-6
D gene: .
CDR3 protein: CASSLRGGDTEAFF
CDR3 DNA: TGTGCCAGCAGCCTTAGGGGGGGTGACACTGAAGCTTTCTTT

clone size: .
J gene: TRBJ1-5
V gene: TRBV6-1
D gene: .
CDR3 protein: CASSAGSGRGNQPQHF
CDR3 DNA: TGTGCCAGCAGTGCGGGAAGTGGAAGGGGCAATCAGCCCCAGCATTTT

clone size: .
J gene: TRBJ2-1
V gene: TRBV5-4
D gene: .
CDR3 protein: CASSSSERVRYNEQFF
CDR3 DNA: TGTGCCAGCAGCTCCAGTGAGCGAGTTAGGTACAATGAGCAGTTCTTC

clone size: .
J gene: TRBJ2-7
V gene: TRBV7-2
D gene: TRBD1
CDR3 protein: CASSWLGTGFLEQYF
CDR3 DNA: TGTGCCAGCAGCTGGTTGGGGACAGGGTTCTTGGAGCAGTACTTC

clone size: once
J gene: TRBJ2-7
V gene: TRBV7-8
D gene: TRBD1
CDR3 protein: CASSLAQGGFSYYEQYF
CDR3 DNA: TGTGCCAGCAGCTTAGCGCAAGGGGGCTTTTCCTACTACGAGCAGTACTTC

clone size: .
J gene: TRBJ2-5
V gene: TRBV7-7
D gene: .
CDR3 protein: CASSFSAQETQYF
CDR3 DNA: TGTGCTAGCAGCTTCTCCGCACAAGAGACCCAGTACTTC

clone size: .
J gene: TRBJ1-2
V gene: TRBV6-2/TRBV6-3
D gene: TRBD1
CDR3 protein: CASSYSGDRAVANYGYTF
CDR3 DNA: TGTGCCAGCAGTTACTCGGGCGACAGGGCCGTAGCTAACTATGGCTACACCTTC

clone size: few
J gene: TRBJ2-1
V gene: TRBV2
D gene: .
CDR3 protein: CASSAAPRVRQFF
CDR3 DNA: TGTGCCAGCAGCGCCGCTCCTAGAGTAAGGCAGTTCTTC

clone size: .
J gene: TRBJ2-5
V gene: TRBV19
D gene: TRBD1
CDR3 protein: CASSIRGETQYF
CDR3 DNA: TGTGCCAGTAGTATCAGGGGGGAGACCCAGTACTTC

clone size: .
J gene: TRBJ1-2
V gene: TRBV5-6
D gene: .
CDR3 protein: CASSLGSLQPYGYTF
CDR3 DNA: TGTGCCAGCAGCTTGGGAAGTTTACAGCCCTATGGCTACACCTTC

clone size: .
J gene: TRBJ1-3
V gene: TRBV6-5
D gene: TRBD1
CDR3 protein: CASSLTGYIGNTIYF
CDR3 DNA: TGTGCCAGCAGTCTGACAGGGTATATCGGAAACACCATATATTTT

clone size: .
J gene: TRBJ1-4
V gene: TRBV5-1
D gene: .
CDR3 protein: CASSFQGSSNEKLFF
CDR3 DNA: TGCGCCAGCAGCTTTCAGGGATCCTCTAATGAAAAACTGTTTTTT

clone size: .
J gene: TRBJ1-5
V gene: TRBV6-2/TRBV6-3
D gene: .
CDR3 protein: CASSRTPNQPQHF
CDR3 DNA: TGTGCCAGCAGTAGGACGCCCAATCAGCCCCAGCATTTT

clone size: .
J gene: TRBJ1-5
V gene: TRBV6-5
D gene: .
CDR3 protein: CASIYTSGGNQPQHF
CDR3 DNA: TGTGCCAGCATTTACACTTCAGGGGGCAATCAGCCCCAGCATTTT

clone size: .
J gene: TRBJ2-7
V gene: TRBV4-2
D gene: .
CDR3 protein: CASSQELAAGYEQYF
CDR3 DNA: TGTGCCAGCAGCCAAGAACTAGCAGCTGGGTACGAGCAGTACTTC

clone size: .
J gene: TRBJ1-3
V gene: TRBV5-1
D gene: .
CDR3 protein: CASSLVAGSSGNTIYF
CDR3 DNA: TGCGCCAGCAGCTTGGTAGCAGGGAGCTCTGGAAACACCATATATTTT

clone size: .
J gene: TRBJ2-1
V gene: TRBV29-1
D gene: .
CDR3 protein: CSVEEGLHYNEQFF
CDR3 DNA: TGCAGCGTTGAAGAGGGGCTCCACTACAATGAGCAGTTCTTC

clone size: .
J gene: TRBJ1-1
V gene: TRBV10-3
D gene: TRBD1
CDR3 protein: CAIKTTGDTEAFF
CDR3 DNA: TGTGCCATCAAGACGACAGGGGACACTGAAGCTTTCTTT

clone size: .
J gene: TRBJ2-7
V gene: TRBV6-5
D gene: .
CDR3 protein: CASSYRPPRGSYEQYF
CDR3 DNA: TGTGCCAGCAGTTACCGGCCCCCCAGGGGATCCTACGAGCAGTACTTC

clone size: .
J gene: TRBJ2-7
V gene: TRBV29-1
D gene: TRBD1
CDR3 protein: CSVAPRLTGVIEQYF
CDR3 DNA: TGCAGCGTTGCCCCGCGATTGACAGGGGTCATCGAGCAGTACTTC

clone size: .
J gene: TRBJ2-2
V gene: TRBV9
D gene: .
CDR3 protein: CASSVELVEITGELFF
CDR3 DNA: TGTGCCAGCAGCGTAGAACTAGTAGAGATCACCGGGGAGCTGTTTTTT

clone size: .
J gene: TRBJ1-1
V gene: TRBV10-3
D gene: .
CDR3 protein: CAISDALGTEAFF
CDR3 DNA: TGTGCCATCAGTGACGCATTGGGCACTGAAGCTTTCTTT

clone size: .
J gene: TRBJ1-5
V gene: TRBV5-6
D gene: TRBD1
CDR3 protein: CASSLALQGWQPQHF
CDR3 DNA: TGTGCCAGCAGCTTGGCTCTACAGGGGTGGCAGCCCCAGCATTTT

clone size: .
J gene: TRBJ1-2
V gene: TRBV3-1/TRBV3-2
D gene: .
CDR3 protein: CASSQDLGNYGYTF
CDR3 DNA: TGTGCCAGCAGCCAAGATCTTGGTAACTATGGCTACACCTTC

clone size: .
J gene: TRBJ2-3
V gene: TRBV7-9
D gene: .
CDR3 protein: CASSLASSSDTQYF
CDR3 DNA: TGTGCCAGCAGCTTAGCATCCAGCTCAGATACGCAGTATTTT

clone size: .
J gene: TRBJ1-5
V gene: TRBV2
D gene: .
CDR3 protein: CATEFDSNQPQHF
CDR3 DNA: TGTGCCACCGAGTTTGATAGCAATCAGCCCCAGCATTTT

clone size: .
J gene: TRBJ2-5
V gene: TRBV30
D gene: .
CDR3 protein: CAWSFQVETQYF
CDR3 DNA: TGTGCCTGGAGTTTTCAGGTGGAGACCCAGTACTTC

clone size: .
J gene: TRBJ1-2
V gene: TRBV18
D gene: .
CDR3 protein: CASSPLRDYGYTF
CDR3 DNA: TGTGCCAGCTCACCACTCCGGGACTATGGCTACACCTTC

clone size: .
J gene: TRBJ1-3
V gene: TRBV19
D gene: .
CDR3 protein: CATRPSSGNTIYF
CDR3 DNA: TGTGCCACTCGTCCATCCTCTGGAAACACCATATATTTT

clone size: .
J gene: TRBJ2-7
V gene: TRBV20-1
D gene: TRBD2
CDR3 protein: CSASPGLAGGYEQYF
CDR3 DNA: TGCAGTGCTAGTCCTGGACTAGCGGGAGGGTACGAGCAGTACTTC

clone size: .
J gene: TRBJ1-3
V gene: TRBV4-3
D gene: .
CDR3 protein: CASSQDRGRGGNTIYF
CDR3 DNA: TGCGCCAGCAGCCAAGACAGGGGCCGAGGTGGAAACACCATATATTTT

clone size: .
J gene: TRBJ1-2
V gene: TRBV2
D gene: .
CDR3 protein: CASSEGGSYTF
CDR3 DNA: TGTGCCAGCAGTGAAGGCGGGTCCTACACCTTC

clone size: .
J gene: TRBJ2-2
V gene: TRBV4-1
D gene: .
CDR3 protein: CASSQAGRWNTGELFF
CDR3 DNA: TGCGCCAGCAGCCAAGCGGGACGGTGGAACACCGGGGAGCTGTTTTTT

clone size: .
J gene: TRBJ2-3
V gene: TRBV29-1
D gene: TRBD1
CDR3 protein: CSVEQGASNTQYF
CDR3 DNA: TGCAGCGTTGAACAGGGGGCGTCCAATACGCAGTATTTT

clone size: .
J gene: TRBJ1-3
V gene: TRBV4-3
D gene: .
CDR3 protein: CASSQLDNSGNTIYF
CDR3 DNA: TGCGCCAGCAGCCAACTGGACAACTCTGGAAACACCATATATTTT